The 30 T cell receptor beta chains reported below all come from one sample, sequenced in a study of Tregs in tolerant kidney transplant recipients. This table comes from immunoSEQ multiplex PCR, and its TCRdb copy is limited to in-frame clones, with some not included. The sample totals 25,000 to 35,000 clones. The sample consisted of CD8+ T cells from blood, taken before the transplant. The receptors were sampled from a human donor who received a combined kidney and bone marrow transplant.

Notes on this clone: From the germline J gene comes the end of the CDR3, since the read stops 3 residues before it. The chain joins TRBV19 to TRBJ1-6; 7 positions match TRBD1. V trimming: 5 bases; J trimming: 3 bases; junction bases outside the gene matches: 10. The germline V gene encodes CDR1 LNHDA and CDR2 SQIVND (reference sequence). CDR3 length: 17 residues. CDR3 in amino acids: CASSPTGDLYYNSPLHF. The covered CDR3 bases are TGTGCCAGTAGTCCAACAGGGGACTTATACTATAATTCACCC.

On this clone: The read terminates 3 residues ahead of where the CDR3 ends, so the germline J gene completes it. V is TRBV29-1 and J is TRBJ1-2; 8 bases fit TRBD1. Germline V CDR1 and CDR2: SQVTM, ANQGSEA. The CDR3 consists of 14 residues. The J segment lost 6 bases and the V segment lost 1 base, leaving 7 bases of the junction unmatched. The chain's CDR3 is CSVEGLAGGHGYTF. The CDR3 DNA, read in part, is TGCAGCGTTGAAGGTCTGGCAGGGGGCCATGGC. The variable domain in full, with the rest retrieved from reference TRBV29-1 and TRBJ1-2, is SAVISQKPSRDICQRGTSLTIQCQVDSQVTMMFWYRQQPGQSLTLIATANQGSEATYESGFVIDKFPISRPNLTFSTLTVSNMSPEDSSIYLCSVEGLAGGHGYTFGSGTRLTVV.

With respect to this clone: Coverage ceases 3 residues before the CDR3 finishes, and the germline J gene fills in the end. The genes are TRBV7-6 and TRBJ1-6; D uncertain. The CDR3 is made up of 15 amino acids. CDR1 and CDR2 from the germline V gene are SGHVS and FNYEAQ. The V and J ends lost 5 bases and 8 bases respectively, with 16 bases between them. The covered CDR3 bases are TGTGCCAGCAGCCCCGCCCCAGACCAGGATTCACCC. Its translation: CASSPAPDQDSP. The whole CDR3 sequence is CASSPAPDQDSPLHF. The full variable domain, rest sourced from reference TRBV7-6 and TRBJ1-6, is GAGVSQSPRYKVTKRGQDVALRCDPISGHVSLYWYRQALGQGPEFLTYFNYEAQQDKSGLPNDRFSAERPEGSISTLTIQRTEQRDSAMYRCASSPAPDQDSPLHFGNGTRLTVT.

The CDR3 sequence: CASSWIVTGGGYTF. The part of the CDR3 DNA that was read is TGTGCCAGCAGTTGGATTGTGACAGGAGGTGGC. The V call is TRBV6-2 or TRBV6-3, the J call TRBJ1-2, with D perhaps TRBD1 (6 bases). The read comes to an end 3 residues before the CDR3 does, leaving the germline J gene to fill in the end. The germline V gene has CDR1 MNHEY and CDR2 SVGEGT. The CDR3 totals 14 residues. V was shortened by 4 bases and J by 7 bases, with 16 bases between the two germline ends.

With regard to this clone: Coverage ceases 3 residues before the CDR3 finishes, and the germline J gene fills in the end. J is TRBJ1-2 and V is TRBV14; TRBD1 aligns across 9 bases. Unmatched junction bases numbered 5, after V lost 1 base and J lost 5 bases. This CDR3 spans 15 amino acids. Germline CDR1 reads SGHDN; CDR2 reads FVKESK. The CDR3 loop is CASSQGTGAGYGYTF. CDR3 bases read: TGTGCCAGCAGCCAAGGGACAGGGGCGGGGTATGGC.

As regards this clone: The read terminates 3 residues before the CDR3 end, so the remaining end is supplied by the germline J gene. The rearrangement joins TRBV18 to TRBJ2-7; 7 bases match TRBD1. Unmatched junction bases numbered 7, after V lost 3 bases and J lost 2 bases. The length of the CDR3 is 15 residues. From germline, CDR1 is KGHSH and CDR2 LQKENI. CDR3 protein: CASSPPDRAPYEQYF. Incomplete CDR3 DNA: TGTGCCAGCTCACCGCCTGACAGGGCCCCCTACGAG.

Of note for this clone: The CDR3 goes on 3 residues after the read ends, and that part is filled in from the germline J gene. V usage is TRBV19 and J usage is TRBJ2-7, with a tentative D call TRBD1 (5 bases). V was clipped by 4 bases and J by 5 bases, with 15 bases between them. Germline CDR1 is LNHDA and CDR2 is SQIVND (reference sequence). CDR3 size: 14 residues. The CDR3 bases that were read are TGTGCCAGTAGTAGGGTGGGGCCGCAAGACGAG. This sequence encodes CASSRVGPQDE. The complete CDR3 sequence is CASSRVGPQDEQYF. Complete variable domain (other parts from reference TRBV19 and TRBJ2-7): DGGITQSPKYLFRKEGQNVTLSCEQNLNHDAMYWYRQDPGQGLRLIYYSQIVNDFQKGDIAEGYSVSREKKESFPLTVTSAQKNPTAFYLCASSRVGPQDEQYFGPGTRLTVT.

A word on this clone: The read terminates 3 residues ahead of where the CDR3 ends, so the germline J gene completes it. The rearrangement links TRBV6-2 or TRBV6-3 to TRBJ1-5, with 8 bases matching TRBD1. The trim removed 2 bases at V and 3 bases at J, leaving 3 bases unmatched. The CDR3 has 15 residues. Looked up from germline, CDR1 is MNHEY and CDR2 is SVGEGT. CDR3: CASSYPDRANQPQHF. The sequenced part of the CDR3 DNA is TGTGCCAGCAGTTACCCGGACAGGGCCAATCAGCCC.

Concerning this clone: The read ends 3 residues before the CDR3 terminus; that terminus is restored from the germline J gene. The V and J genes are TRBV5-1 and TRBJ2-3; the match to TRBD1 covers 9 bases. Losses at the gene ends were 4 bases for V and 3 bases for J; bases not matched to a gene: 18. The CDR3 extends over 19 amino acids. Germline V gives CDR1 SGHRS, CDR2 YFSETQ. CDR3 sequence: CASSGSGQGFSWGTDTQYF. The CDR3 bases that were read are TGCGCCAGCAGCGGGTCGGGACAGGGCTTTTCGTGGGGGACAGATACG. Full variable domain (remainder filled in from reference TRBV5-1 and TRBJ2-3): KAGVTQTPRYLIKTRGQQVTLSCSPISGHRSVSWYQQTPGQGLQFLFEYFSETQRNKGNFPGRFSGRQFSNSRSEMNVSTLELGDSALYLCASSGSGQGFSWGTDTQYFGPGTRLTVL.

Note on this clone: From the germline J gene comes the end of the CDR3, since the read stops 3 residues before it. The V gene is TRBV7-9, the J gene TRBJ1-3; D perhaps matches TRBD1 (5 bases). The germline V gene encodes CDR1 SEHNR and CDR2 FQNEAQ (reference sequence). The V end was cut by 7 bases, the J end by 0 bases, with 13 bases between. CDR3 length: 15 amino acids. CDR3 amino acids: CASTQWGDSGNTIYF. The CDR3 DNA, read in part, is TGTGCCAGCACCCAGTGGGGGGACTCTGGAAACACC.

On this clone itself: The read terminates 3 residues ahead of where the CDR3 ends, so the germline J gene completes it. The J gene is TRBJ1-2, the V gene TRBV7-9; no clear D. In germline, CDR1 is SEHNR, CDR2 FQNEAQ (reference sequence). This CDR3 contains 14 residues. Trimming took off 8 bases at V and 1 base at J, with 14 bases between the two ends. Here the CDR3 reads CASAGTSHNYGYTF. The sequenced CDR3 bases are TGTGCCAGCGCAGGAACAAGCCATAACTATGGC.

The CDR3 loop reads CSVEVPSGSYEQYF. The sequenced part of the CDR3 DNA is TGCAGCGTTGAAGTCCCTAGCGGCTCCTACGAG. The chain combines TRBV29-1 with TRBJ2-7, with TRBD2 matching over 7 bases. The CDR3 end lies 3 residues beyond the end of the read and is filled in from the germline J gene. The CDR3 covers 14 residues. From germline, CDR1 is SQVTM and CDR2 ANQGSEA. J lost 0 bases, V lost 1 base, and 3 bases had no gene match.

As to this clone: The sequenced fragment ends 3 residues before the CDR3 boundary, so the rest is inferred from the germline J gene. The chain combines TRBV13 with TRBJ2-7; TRBD1 is a possible D gene (6 bases). This CDR3 has 14 residues. Germline V CDR1 and CDR2: PRHDT, FYEKMQ (reference sequence). Trimming cost V 1 base and J 3 bases, with 10 bases left between them. CDR3 residues: CASSLEGQNYEQYF. CDR3 DNA, as far as it was read: TGTGCCAGCAGCTTAGAAGGACAGAACTACGAG.

The CDR3 is CSVEQGSSYGYTF. The CDR3 DNA, read in part, is TGCAGCGTTGAACAGGGAAGCTCCTATGGC. The chain recombines TRBV29-1 with TRBJ1-2; weak D call: TRBD1 (5 bases). The read ends 3 residues shy of where the CDR3 ends; the end is completed using the germline J gene. This CDR3 is 13 amino acids long. Germline V lookup: CDR1 SQVTM, CDR2 ANQGSEA. The V gene lost 2 bases and the J gene lost 4 bases, with 11 bases spanning the gap. Full variable domain (outside the CDR3, taken from reference TRBV29-1 and TRBJ1-2): SAVISQKPSRDICQRGTSLTIQCQVDSQVTMMFWYRQQPGQSLTLIATANQGSEATYESGFVIDKFPISRPNLTFSTLTVSNMSPEDSSIYLCSVEQGSSYGYTFGSGTRLTVV.

For this clone: The CDR3 end is not reached by the read, which stops 3 residues before it; the germline J gene fills it in. J is TRBJ1-1 and V is TRBV30, with 8 positions matching TRBD1. CDR1 and CDR2 from the germline V gene are GTSNPN and SVGIG (reference sequence). The CDR3 is made up of 10 amino acids. The CDR3 reads CASQTGAAFF. The sequenced CDR3 bases are TGTGCCTCTCAGACAGGGGCA.

Comment on this clone: The CDR3 extends 3 residues past the end of the read, so its final part is completed from the germline J gene. The V gene is TRBV19, the J gene TRBJ2-3, with TRBD1 matching over 10 bases. V lost 5 bases and J lost 3; bases outside the gene matches: 5. This CDR3 contains 15 residues. CDR1 is LNHDA and CDR2 is SQIVND in the germline V gene (reference sequence). This CDR3 reads CASSLRTGGTDTQYF. Partial CDR3 DNA: TGTGCCAGTAGTCTCCGGACAGGGGGGACAGATACG.

A remark on this clone: The observed sequence ends 3 residues before the CDR3 terminus, with the missing tail filled in from the germline J gene. The rearrangement joins TRBV6-8 to TRBJ2-5; D possibly corresponds to TRBD2 (6 bases). V was clipped by 6 bases and J by 5 bases, with 13 bases between them. Germline CDR1 MNHGY, CDR2 SAAAGT. The CDR3 totals 13 residues. Incomplete CDR3 DNA: TGTGCCAGCAGGCGGGAAGGAGGGGAGACC. Its protein is CASRREGGET. The whole CDR3 sequence is CASRREGGETQYF.

Concerning this clone itself: The CDR3 goes on 3 residues after the read ends, and that part is filled in from the germline J gene. V is TRBV19 and J is TRBJ2-7, with D perhaps TRBD1 (6 bases). CDR1 is LNHDA, CDR2 SQIVND, per germline (reference sequence). The CDR3 covers 15 residues. Between the trimmed V and J ends, which lost 5 bases and 2 bases, there was a span of 16 bases. The CDR3 loop reads CASSPLTGPTYEQYF. The sequenced CDR3 bases are TGTGCCAGTAGTCCCCTGACAGGTCCAACCTACGAG.

As regards this clone: From the germline J gene comes the end of the CDR3, since the read stops 3 residues before it. The rearrangement links TRBV6-8 to TRBJ1-1; 7 nucleotides agree with TRBD1. Germline trimming cut 7 bases from V and 0 bases from J; bases unmatched to any gene: 20. The germline CDR1 and CDR2 sequences are MNHGY and SAAAGT. The CDR3 runs to 19 residues. This CDR3 is CASTQHGTVVSRMNTEAFF. Partial CDR3 DNA: TGTGCCAGCACCCAACATGGGACAGTGGTCTCTAGGATGAACACTGAA.

Details on this clone: The read comes to an end 3 residues before the CDR3 does, leaving the germline J gene to fill in the end. The chain is built from TRBV19 and TRBJ2-1; D gene ambiguous. The V end lost 0 bases, the J end lost 3 bases, and 3 bases lay between the germline ends. CDR3 length: 13 residues. Germline CDR1 LNHDA, CDR2 SQIVND (reference sequence). The CDR3 is CASSIDVYNEQFF. Incomplete CDR3 DNA: TGTGCCAGTAGTATAGACGTCTACAATGAG.

Points on this clone: The DNA ends 3 residues before the CDR3 does, and the rest of the CDR3 is filled in from the germline J gene. This sequence joins TRBV2 and TRBJ1-1; 9 bases agree with TRBD1. V shed 11 bases, J shed 6 bases, and the junction held 25 bases outside the gene matches. There are 18 residues in the CDR3. The germline CDR1 and CDR2 sequences are SNHLY and FYNNEI. The CDR3 DNA, read in part, is TGTGCCGTACCAACCTACCCGCGGGACAGGGCCCGGCGGTCTGAA. Protein sequence: CAVPTYPRDRARRSE. From start to end, the CDR3 is CAVPTYPRDRARRSEAFF.

About this clone itself: The CDR3 end falls 3 residues outside the read, so it is completed with the germline J gene. This chain connects TRBV29-1 to TRBJ2-3; TRBD2 matches at 13 bases. V lost 6 bases and J lost 2; bases outside the gene matches: 5. Germline CDR1 is SQVTM and CDR2 is ANQGSEA. The CDR3 is made up of 15 amino acids. Incomplete CDR3 DNA: TGCAGCGTCTTACTAGCGGGGGGGATCACAGATACG. Its translation is CSVLLAGGITDT. In full, the CDR3 reads CSVLLAGGITDTQYF.

CDR3 bases read: TGTGCCAGCAGTGAAGCGCGCAGGCGCTCCTACGAG. This encodes CASSEARRRSYE. The whole CDR3 reads CASSEARRRSYEQYF. This sequence joins TRBV6-1 and TRBJ2-7; D unresolved. Read coverage stops 3 residues before the CDR3 terminus; the germline J gene supplies the remainder. V lost 0 bases to trimming and J lost 0 bases, with 9 bases between them. CDR3 size: 15 residues. Germline assignment: CDR1 MNHNS and CDR2 SASEGT.

Points on this clone: The read halts 3 residues ahead of the CDR3 end, with the missing end drawn from the germline J gene. The chain has TRBV7-6 and TRBJ1-2; D is perhaps TRBD1 (6 bases). The V end lost 5 bases, the J end lost 2 bases, and 12 bases lay between the germline ends. From germline, CDR1 is SGHVS and CDR2 FNYEAQ. The CDR3 has 14 residues. The CDR3 loop reads CASSHSTGNYGYTF. CDR3 bases read: TGTGCCAGCAGCCACTCCACAGGGAACTATGGC.

On this clone: The read finishes 3 residues shy of the CDR3 end, and the germline J gene is used to complete it. J is TRBJ2-7 and V is TRBV18; maybe TRBD1 (6 bases). The V end lost 1 base, the J end lost 2 bases, and 9 bases lay between the germline ends. There are 14 residues in the CDR3. In germline, CDR1 is KGHSH, CDR2 LQKENI. The CDR3 DNA, read in part, is TGTGCCAGCTCACCACGACAGGAGACCTACGAG. It encodes CASSPRQETYE. From start to end, the CDR3 is CASSPRQETYEQYF.

In regard to this clone: Read sequence stops 3 residues before the CDR3 end, and the germline J gene provides the missing end. The chain has TRBV5-6 and TRBJ2-1, with D maybe TRBD2 (6 bases). There are 15 residues in the CDR3. V lost 3 bases, J lost 0 bases, and 10 bases lay in between. Germline V gives CDR1 SGHDT, CDR2 YYEEEE. Incomplete CDR3 DNA: TGTGCCAGCAGCTGGGGGGAAGCCTCCTACAATGAG. Amino acid sequence: CASSWGEASYNE. The full CDR3 reads CASSWGEASYNEQFF. The variable domain in full, completed from reference TRBV5-6 and TRBJ2-1, reads DAGVTQSPTHLIKTRGQQVTLRCSPKSGHDTVSWYQQALGQGPQFIFQYYEEEERQRGNFPDRFSGHQFPNYSSELNVNALLLGDSALYLCASSWGEASYNEQFFGPGTRLTVL.

The part of the CDR3 DNA that was read is TGCAGTGCTAGAGCGGCTAGCGGGGGTGACACAGATACG. Encoded protein: CSARAASGGDTDT. The CDR3 as a whole reads CSARAASGGDTDTQYF. This chain joins TRBV20-1 and TRBJ2-3; 10 nucleotides line up with TRBD2. The read ends 3 residues shy of where the CDR3 ends; the end is completed using the germline J gene. CDR1 and CDR2 (germline): DFQATT, SNEGSKA (reference sequence). With 1 base clipped from V and 2 bases from J, the junction kept 6 bases outside the gene matches. This CDR3 comprises 16 residues.

Notes on this clone: The read comes to an end 3 residues before the CDR3 does, leaving the germline J gene to fill in the end. The chain is built from TRBV7-2 and TRBJ2-7; D unresolved. CDR1 is SGHTA and CDR2 is FQGNSA in the germline V gene. Trimming took off 1 base at V and 3 bases at J, with 10 bases between the two ends. The CDR3 consists of 14 residues. The CDR3 reads CASSLEGSHYEQYF. The part of the CDR3 DNA that was read is TGTGCCAGCAGCTTAGAAGGTTCTCACTACGAG. Variable domain in full (rest from reference TRBV7-2 and TRBJ2-7): GAGVSQSPSNKVTEKGKDVELRCDPISGHTALYWYRQSLGQGLEFLIYFQGNSAPDKSGLPSDRFSAERTGGSVSTLTIQRTQQEDSAVYLCASSLEGSHYEQYFGPGTRLTVT.

Comment on this clone: The observed sequence ends 3 residues before the CDR3 terminus, with the missing tail filled in from the germline J gene. This rearrangement joins TRBV11-2 to TRBJ2-7, with D possibly TRBD1 on 5 matching bases. V was cut by 3 bases and J by 0 bases, with 12 bases left in between. This CDR3 has 15 amino acids. Germline V CDR1 and CDR2: SGHAT, FQNNGV. The sequenced CDR3 bases are TGTGCCAGCAGCTTTGCAGGGCCGAGCTCCTACGAG. Translation gives CASSFAGPSSYE. The whole CDR3 protein is CASSFAGPSSYEQYF. Together with reference TRBV11-2 and TRBJ2-7, the CDR3 gives the full variable domain: EAGVAQSPRYKIIEKRQSVAFWCNPISGHATLYWYQQILGQGPKLLIQFQNNGVVDDSQLPKDRFSAERLKGVDSTLKIQPAKLEDSAVYLCASSFAGPSSYEQYFGPGTRLTVT.

A word on this clone: Read data end 3 residues before the CDR3 end; the end is taken from the germline J gene. The chain employs TRBV2 and TRBJ2-2; 9 positions agree with TRBD2. Germline V gives CDR1 SNHLY, CDR2 FYNNEI. This CDR3 contains 14 residues. V shed 6 bases, J shed 5 bases, and the junction held 4 bases outside the gene matches. CDR3 DNA (partial): TGTGCCAGCAGGGTAGCGGGAGCTACCGGGGAG. It encodes CASRVAGATGE. The entire CDR3 protein reads CASRVAGATGELFF.